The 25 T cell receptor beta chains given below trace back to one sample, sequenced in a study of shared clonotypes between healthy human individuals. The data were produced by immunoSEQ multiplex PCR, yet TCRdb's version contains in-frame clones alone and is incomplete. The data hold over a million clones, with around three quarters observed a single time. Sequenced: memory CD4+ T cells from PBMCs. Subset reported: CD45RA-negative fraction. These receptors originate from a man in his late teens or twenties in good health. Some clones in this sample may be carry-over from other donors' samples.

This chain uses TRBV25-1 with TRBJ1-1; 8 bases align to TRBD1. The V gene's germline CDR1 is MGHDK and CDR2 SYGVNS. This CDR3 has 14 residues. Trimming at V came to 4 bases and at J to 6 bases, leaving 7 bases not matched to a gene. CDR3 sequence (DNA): TGTGCCAGCAGTGCGGACAGGGTTCGGTCTGAAGCTTTCTTT. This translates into CASSADRVRSEAFF.

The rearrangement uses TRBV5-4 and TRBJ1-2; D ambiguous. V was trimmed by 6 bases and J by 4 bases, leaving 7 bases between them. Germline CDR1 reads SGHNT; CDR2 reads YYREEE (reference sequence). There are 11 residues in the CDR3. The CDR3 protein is CASKRSYGYTF. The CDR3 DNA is TGTGCCAGCAAGCGGTCCTATGGCTACACCTTC.

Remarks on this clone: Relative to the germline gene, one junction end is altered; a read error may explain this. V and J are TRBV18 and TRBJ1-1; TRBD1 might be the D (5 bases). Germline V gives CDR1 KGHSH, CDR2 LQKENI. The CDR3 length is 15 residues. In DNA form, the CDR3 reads TGTGCCAGCCCACCACGGGAGGGGCGGAACACTGAAGCTTTCTTT. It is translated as CASPPREGRNTEAFF.

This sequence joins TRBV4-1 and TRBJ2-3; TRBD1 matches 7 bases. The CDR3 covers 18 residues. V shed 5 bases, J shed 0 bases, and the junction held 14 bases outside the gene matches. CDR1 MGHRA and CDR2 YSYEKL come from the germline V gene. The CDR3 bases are TGCGCCAGCAGCTCCCCGGGACAGCCCGACTCTAGCACAGATACGCAGTATTTT. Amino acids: CASSSPGQPDSSTDTQYF.

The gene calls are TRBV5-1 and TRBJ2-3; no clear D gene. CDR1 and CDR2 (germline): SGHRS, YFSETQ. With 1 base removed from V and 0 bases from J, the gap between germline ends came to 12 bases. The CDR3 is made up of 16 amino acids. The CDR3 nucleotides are TGCGCCAGCAGCTTGAAAGGCGGTGGAAGCACAGATACGCAGTATTTT. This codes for CASSLKGGGSTDTQYF.

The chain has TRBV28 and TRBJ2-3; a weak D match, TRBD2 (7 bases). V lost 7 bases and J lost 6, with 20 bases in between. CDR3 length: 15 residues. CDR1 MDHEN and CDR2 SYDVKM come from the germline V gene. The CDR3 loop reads CASTPVGEGEDTQYF. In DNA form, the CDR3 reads TGTGCCAGCACCCCCGTGGGGGAGGGGGAGGATACGCAGTATTTT. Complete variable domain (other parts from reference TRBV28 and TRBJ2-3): DVKVTQSSRYLVKRTGEKVFLECVQDMDHENMFWYRQDPGLGLRLIYFSYDVKMKEKGDIPEGYSVSREKKERFSLILESASTNQTSMYLCASTPVGEGEDTQYFGPGTRLTVL.

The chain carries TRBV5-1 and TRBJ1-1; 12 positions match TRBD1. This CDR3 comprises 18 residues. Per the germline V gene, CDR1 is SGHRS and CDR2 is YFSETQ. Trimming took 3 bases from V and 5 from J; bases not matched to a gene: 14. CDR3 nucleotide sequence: TGCGCCAGCAGCTGGGCCCAGGGACAGGGGGCGTCAAGGACTGAAGCTTTCTTT. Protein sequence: CASSWAQGQGASRTEAFF.

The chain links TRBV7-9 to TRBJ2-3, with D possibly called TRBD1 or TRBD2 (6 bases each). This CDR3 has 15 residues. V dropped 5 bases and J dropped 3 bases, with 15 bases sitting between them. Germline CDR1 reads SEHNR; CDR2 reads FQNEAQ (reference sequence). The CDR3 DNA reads TGTGCCAGCAGCCCCCGCGAAGGGGGGACAGATACGCAGTATTTT. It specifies CASSPREGGTDTQYF.

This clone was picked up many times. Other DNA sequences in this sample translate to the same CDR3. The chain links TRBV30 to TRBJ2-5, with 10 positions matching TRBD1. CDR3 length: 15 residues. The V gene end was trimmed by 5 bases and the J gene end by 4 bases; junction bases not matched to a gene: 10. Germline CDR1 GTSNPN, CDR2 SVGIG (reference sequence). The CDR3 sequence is CAWFGTGVKGETQYF. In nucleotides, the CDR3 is TGTGCCTGGTTCGGGACAGGGGTAAAAGGAGAGACCCAGTACTTC.

The CDR3 sequence: CASSQGVYQPQHF. CDR3 sequence (DNA): TGTGCCAGCAGCCAAGGTGTATATCAGCCCCAGCATTTT. The chain is built from TRBV4-2 and TRBJ1-5; D is unresolved. This CDR3 region has 13 residues. Trimming shortened V by 1 base and J by 5 bases, and 6 bases separated the two germline ends. Germline CDR1 is LGHNA and CDR2 is YNFKEQ.

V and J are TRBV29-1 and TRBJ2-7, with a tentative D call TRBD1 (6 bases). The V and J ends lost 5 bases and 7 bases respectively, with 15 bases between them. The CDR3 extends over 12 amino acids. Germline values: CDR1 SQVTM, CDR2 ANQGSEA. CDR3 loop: CSVITGMGEQYF. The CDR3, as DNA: TGCAGCGTTATCACAGGGATGGGGGAGCAGTACTTC.

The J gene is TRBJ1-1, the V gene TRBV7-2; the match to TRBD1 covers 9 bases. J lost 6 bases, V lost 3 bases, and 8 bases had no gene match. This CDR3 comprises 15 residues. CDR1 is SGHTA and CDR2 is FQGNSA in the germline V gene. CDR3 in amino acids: CASSFLTGGRAEAFF. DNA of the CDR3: TGTGCCAGCAGCTTCCTTACAGGGGGCCGCGCTGAAGCTTTCTTT.

CDR3 residues: CASSLWSRARKAGANVLTF. DNA of the CDR3: TGTGCCAGCAGCTTATGGTCTCGGGCTAGGAAGGCTGGGGCCAACGTCCTGACTTTC. V is TRBV7-8 and J is TRBJ2-6; no reliable D call. The CDR3 extends over 19 amino acids. Germline CDR1 and CDR2: SGHVS and FQNEAQ. Trimming took 2 bases from V and 2 from J, leaving 19 bases between them. The entire variable domain, with the rest obtained from reference TRBV7-8 and TRBJ2-6, is as follows: GAGVSQSPRYKVAKRGQDVALRCDPISGHVSLFWYQQALGQGPEFLTYFQNEAQLDKSGLPSDRFFAERPEGSVSTLKIQRTQQEDSAVYLCASSLWSRARKAGANVLTFGAGSRLTVL.

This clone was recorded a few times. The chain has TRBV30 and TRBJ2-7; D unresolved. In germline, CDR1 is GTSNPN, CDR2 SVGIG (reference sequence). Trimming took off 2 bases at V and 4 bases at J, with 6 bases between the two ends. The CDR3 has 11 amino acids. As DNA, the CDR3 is TGTGCCTGGAGTCAGGCTTACGAGCAGTACTTC. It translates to CAWSQAYEQYF.

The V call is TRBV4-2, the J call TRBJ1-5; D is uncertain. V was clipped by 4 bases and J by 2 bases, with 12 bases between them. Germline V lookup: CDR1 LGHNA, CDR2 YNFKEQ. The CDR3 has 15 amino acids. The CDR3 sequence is CASSLSVQGNQPQHF. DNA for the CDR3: TGTGCCAGCAGCCTAAGCGTCCAGGGCAATCAGCCCCAGCATTTT.

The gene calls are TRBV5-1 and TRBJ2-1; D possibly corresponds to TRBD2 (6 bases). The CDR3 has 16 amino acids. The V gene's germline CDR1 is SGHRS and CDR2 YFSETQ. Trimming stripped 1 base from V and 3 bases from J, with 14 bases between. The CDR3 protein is CASSLRPGVGYNEQFF. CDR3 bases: TGCGCCAGCAGCTTGAGGCCGGGAGTCGGCTACAATGAGCAGTTCTTC.

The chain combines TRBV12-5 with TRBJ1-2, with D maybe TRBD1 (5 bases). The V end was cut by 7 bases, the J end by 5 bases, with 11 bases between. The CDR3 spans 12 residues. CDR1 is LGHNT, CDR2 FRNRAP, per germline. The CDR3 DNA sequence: TGTGCTAGTGCGCAGGGAGGATATGGCTACACCTTC. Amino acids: CASAQGGYGYTF.

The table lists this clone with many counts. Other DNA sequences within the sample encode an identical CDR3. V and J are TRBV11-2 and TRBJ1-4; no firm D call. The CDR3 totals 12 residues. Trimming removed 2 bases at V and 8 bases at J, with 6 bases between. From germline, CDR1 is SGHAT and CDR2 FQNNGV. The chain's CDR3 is CASSLWREKLFF. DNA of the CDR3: TGTGCCAGCAGCTTATGGAGGGAAAAACTGTTTTTT.

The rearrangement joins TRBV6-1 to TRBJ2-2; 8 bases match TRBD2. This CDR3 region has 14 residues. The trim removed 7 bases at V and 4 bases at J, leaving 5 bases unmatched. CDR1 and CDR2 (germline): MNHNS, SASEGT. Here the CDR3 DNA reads TGTGCCAGCACAAAAGCGGGAGCCACCGGGGAGCTGTTTTTT. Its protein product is CASTKAGATGELFF.

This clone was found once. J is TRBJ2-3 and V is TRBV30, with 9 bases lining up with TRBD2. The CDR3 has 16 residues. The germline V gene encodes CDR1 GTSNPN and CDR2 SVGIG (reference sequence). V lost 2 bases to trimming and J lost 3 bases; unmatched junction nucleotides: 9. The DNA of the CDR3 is TGTGCCTGGAGTTGGTCTAGCGGGAAAGGAACAGATACGCAGTATTTT. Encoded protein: CAWSWSSGKGTDTQYF. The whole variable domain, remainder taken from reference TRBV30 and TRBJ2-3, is SQTIHQWPATLVQPVGSPLSLECTVEGTSNPNLYWYRQAAGRGLQLLFYSVGIGQISSEVPQNLSASRPQDRQFILSSKKLLLSDSGFYLCAWSWSSGKGTDTQYFGPGTRLTVL.

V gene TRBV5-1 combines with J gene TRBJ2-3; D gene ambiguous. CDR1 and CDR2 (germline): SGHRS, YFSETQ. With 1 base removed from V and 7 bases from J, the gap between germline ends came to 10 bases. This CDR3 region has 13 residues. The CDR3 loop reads CASSLLDGNTQYF. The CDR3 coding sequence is TGCGCCAGCAGCTTGTTAGACGGTAATACGCAGTATTTT.

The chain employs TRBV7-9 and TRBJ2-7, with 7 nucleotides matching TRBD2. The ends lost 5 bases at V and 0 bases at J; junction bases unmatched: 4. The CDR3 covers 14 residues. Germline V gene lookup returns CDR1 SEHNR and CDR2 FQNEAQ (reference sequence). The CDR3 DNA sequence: TGTGCCAGCAGCAACTTAGCGGGCTCCTACGAGCAGTACTTC. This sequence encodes CASSNLAGSYEQYF.

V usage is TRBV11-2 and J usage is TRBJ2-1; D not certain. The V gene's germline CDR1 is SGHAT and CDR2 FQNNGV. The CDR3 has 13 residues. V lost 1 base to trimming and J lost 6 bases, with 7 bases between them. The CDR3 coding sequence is TGTGCCAGCAGCTTAGGGCTATCCAATGAGCAGTTCTTC. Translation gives CASSLGLSNEQFF.

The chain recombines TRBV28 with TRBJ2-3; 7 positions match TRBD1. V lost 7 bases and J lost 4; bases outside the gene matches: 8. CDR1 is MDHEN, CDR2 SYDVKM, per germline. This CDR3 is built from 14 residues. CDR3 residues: CASIRSQGADTQYF. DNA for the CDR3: TGTGCCAGCATACGTTCCCAGGGGGCAGATACGCAGTATTTT.

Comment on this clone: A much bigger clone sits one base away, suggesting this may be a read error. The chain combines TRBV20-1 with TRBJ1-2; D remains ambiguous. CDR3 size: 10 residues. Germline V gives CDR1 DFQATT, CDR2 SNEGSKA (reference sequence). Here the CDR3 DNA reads TGCGGTGCATGGCCGTCCGGCTACACCTTC. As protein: CGAWPSGYTF.